This paragraph covers one TCR beta chain sequence. PCR was performed using 60 Vbeta and 13 Jbeta primers. Clones were sequenced by immunoSEQ multiplex PCR, and TCRdb holds only the in-frame ones, with some missing. The table lists fewer than 150,000 clones, 60% to 80% of them singletons, with 2% in the top ten. The data derive from a study of cytomegalovirus exposure and HLA in healthy donors. CDR3 length: 15 residues. V lost 2 bases, J lost 4 bases, and 13 bases lay in between. CDR1 and CDR2 from the germline V gene are SNHLY and FYNNEI. V and J are TRBV2 and TRBJ2-3, with TRBD2 as a possible D gene (6 bases). Sequencing was done on a sample of PBMCs. This clonotype originated in a man aged 25 to 40 in good health and CMV-seronegative. CDR3 in DNA: TGTGCCAGCAGTGAATATGGCGGGACGGCAGATACGCAGTATTTT. Translating gives CASSEYGGTADTQYF.